This TCR beta chain was identified during a study of cytomegalovirus exposure and HLA in healthy donors. As for this clone: What it binds is unknown.

The PCR employed 60 Vbeta primers together with 13 Jbeta primers. Repertoires were generated with immunoSEQ multiplex PCR, while TCRdb's copy carries only in-frame clones and drops some. This sample's table has approximately 110,000 clones. Whole-study results and caveats: The study designated around 150 TCR beta chains cytomegalovirus-associated. The authors later found TCR association rates varying by HLA locus, with DRB1 most and HLA-C fewest. Other equally common chains were less clonally expanded than HLA-associated TCR beta chains, a later analysis showed.

Germline CDR1 reads SGDLS; CDR2 reads YYNGEE. This CDR3 has 14 amino acids. The V end was cut by 7 bases, the J end by 0 bases, with 14 bases between. Sample: PBMCs. The chain joins TRBV9 to TRBJ2-7; a possible D gene is TRBD2 (5 bases). The TCR originated in a man aged 25 to 45 in good health and CMV-seronegative. CDR3 residues: CASAVGSDSYEQYF. The CDR3 bases are TGTGCCAGCGCGGTGGGTAGCGACTCCTACGAGCAGTACTTC.